The T cell receptor beta chain described here comes from a study of beta chain features in type 1 diabetes. Overall study results and limits: Within each of all four CD4+ subsets, Type 1 diabetes patients had TCRB CDR3s that were moderately but significantly shorter. At VDJ recombination sites, type 1 diabetes patients had fewer insertions and more deleted nucleotides. Whether HLA type influences TCRB rearrangement remained unresolved here.

Remarks on this clone: What it binds is unknown.

Expressed TCRB transcripts were sequenced because the entire RNA isolate underwent reverse transcription. The protocol was immunoSEQ multiplex PCR, while the TCRdb copy is restricted to in-frame clones and leaves out a portion. Here the sample spans hundreds of thousands of clones, about 15% being singletons. Germline V lookup: CDR1 MGHDK, CDR2 SYGVNS. Between the trimmed V and J ends, which lost 6 bases and 5 bases, there was a span of 13 bases. This CDR3 spans 13 amino acids. Via CD45RO/CCR7/CD25/CD127/CD95/CD27, cells of the CD4+ naive, central memory, regulatory and stem cell-like memory subsets were sorted.

Sequences were obtained from naive CD4+ T cells from blood. The V call is TRBV25-1, the J call TRBJ2-5; D not certain. The receptor comes from a man younger than 45 in good health. The CDR3 nucleotides are TGTGCCAGCAGGTGGGATAACGGGGAGACCCAGTACTTC. Translated: CASRWDNGETQYF.